This paragraph reports one T cell receptor beta chain. Its antigen remains unidentified. Samples with a second dose at about 4 or about 12 weeks were pooled together. Sequencing used immunoSEQ multiplex PCR; TCRdb keeps in-frame clones, though not all of them. The table lists 160,000 or so clones, 90% to 95% of them singletons. The sample originates from a study of T cell responses to AZD1222 COVID-19 vaccine. Findings and limits, study-wide: In the spike-specific TCR repertoire, nearly half reportedly target unmutated variant regions. After two AZD1222 doses, spike-specific TCR breadth and depth rose versus day 0. Regions 160-218 and 743-854 held dominance among vaccine-associated CD4 TCRs, which spanned spike.

The V and J ends lost 1 base and 5 bases respectively, with 11 bases between them. The length of the CDR3 is 15 residues. Per germline, CDR1 LNHNV and CDR2 YYDKDF (reference sequence). The chain recombines TRBV15 with TRBJ1-4; no definite D call. This TCR derives from an adult who received the AZD1222 COVID-19 vaccine. The starting material was peripheral blood, obtained 28 days after the second AZD1222 dose. CDR3 DNA: TGTGCCACCAGCAGAGTTGGGCTCGTAAATGAAAAACTGTTTTTT. Residues: CATSRVGLVNEKLFF.